This T cell receptor (beta chain) stems from a study of blood T cell repertoires in COVID-19. As handled by the study authors: Estimation of nucleated cell counts relied on the amplification of reference gene primers. The method was immunoSEQ multiplex PCR; TCRdb's version includes in-frame clones alone and lacks a portion of them. That table gives V, J and clone size, and the DNA gave D and trimming. Of about 300,000 clones listed, roughly 90% were seen once; the top ten hold roughly 2.9%. The ends were cut back, 2 bases at V and 0 bases at J, with 4 bases in the middle. This CDR3 region has 13 residues. Concerning this clone: Within the sample, other DNA sequences also encode this same CDR3.

Clinical history as reported by participants underpinned cohort assignment. The sequenced sample consisted of PBMCs or T cells enriched from blood (not recorded which). The chain has TRBV12-3 or TRBV12-4 and TRBJ1-1; D remains ambiguous. The clonotype comes from a woman between 45 and 60 years old who had been exposed to COVID-19. This chain's CDR3 is CASSLQVNTEAFF. CDR3 coding DNA: TGTGCCAGCAGTTTACAGGTGAACACTGAAGCTTTCTTT.